This T cell receptor (beta chain) was retrieved from a study of T cells after yellow fever vaccination. Study conclusions and caveats: Clonotypes shared by both compartments, CD4 and CD8, made up a small share.

The germline CDR1 and CDR2 sequences are SEHNR and FQNEAQ (reference sequence). The CDR3 totals 15 residues. V lost 1 base and J 4 bases, leaving 11 bases between the germline ends. They built TCR cDNA with 5'RACE template switching, a step that put in a universal primer site and UMIs. TCRdb itself ran the 5' RACE reads through MiXCR, one entry per CDR3 protein. This sample yields roughly 120,000 distinct CDR3 sequences, of which 6.5% to 9% are seen a single time; roughly 3% belongs to the top ten. This clonotype appeared many times. Its matching antigen is unknown. V usage is TRBV7-9 and J usage is TRBJ1-5; D is perhaps TRBD1 (5 bases). The source was CD4+ T cells sorted from PBMCs, collected roughly 46 days after the first yellow fever vaccination. The sequence derives from a man between 18 and 29 years old who received the YFV17D yellow fever vaccine. This chain's CDR3 is CASSLERGGNQPQHF. Here the CDR3 DNA reads TGTGCCAGCAGCTTAGAACGGGGGGGTAATCAGCCCCAGCATTTT. The full variable domain, in which reference TRBV7-9 and TRBJ1-5 provide the parts outside the CDR3, is DTGVSQNPRHKITKRGQNVTFRCDPISEHNRLYWYRQTLGQGPEFLTYFQNEAQLEKSRLLSDRFSAERPKGSFSTLEIQRTEQGDSAMYLCASSLERGGNQPQHFGDGTRLSIL.